A single sample is the source of the 9 T cell receptor beta chains below, sequenced in a study of shared clonotypes between healthy human individuals. Sequenced by immunoSEQ multiplex PCR; TCRdb stores in-frame clones only, minus some. The sample consists of about 1.1 million clones, 70% to 80% of them appearing once. The sample taken for sequencing was memory CD4+ T cells from PBMCs. The subset: CD45RA-negative fraction. Every receptor here comes from a man in his late teens or twenties in good health. Some clones in this sample may be carry-over from other donors' samples.

The gene calls are TRBV5-1 and TRBJ2-1; 13 nucleotides line up with TRBD2. J lost 9 bases, V lost 4 bases, and 4 bases had no gene match. Per the germline V gene, CDR1 is SGHRS and CDR2 is YFSETQ. This CDR3 is 14 amino acids long. The chain's CDR3 is CASSPGLAGAEQFF. CDR3 in DNA: TGCGCCAGCAGCCCAGGACTAGCGGGAGCTGAGCAGTTCTTC.

This clone was observed a few times. The chain couples TRBV5-5 to TRBJ1-1; 9 bases are shared with TRBD1. Losses at the gene ends were 7 bases for V and 1 base for J; bases not matched to a gene: 8. The germline CDR1 and CDR2 sequences are SGHKS and YYEKEE (reference sequence). CDR3 size: 15 residues. The CDR3 spells CASLTQGAPNTEAFF. The CDR3 DNA reads TGTGCCAGCCTTACACAGGGGGCCCCGAACACTGAAGCTTTCTTT. The entire variable domain, with the rest obtained from reference TRBV5-5 and TRBJ1-1, is as follows: DAGVTQSPTHLIKTRGQQVTLRCSPISGHKSVSWYQQVLGQGPQFIFQYYEKEERGRGNFPDRFSARQFPNYSSELNVNALLLGDSALYLCASLTQGAPNTEAFFGQGTRLTVV.

The chain combines TRBV6-5 with TRBJ1-3, with D maybe TRBD1 (6 bases). Trimming stripped 10 bases from V and 0 bases from J, with 13 bases between. Looked up from germline, CDR1 is MNHEY and CDR2 is SVGAGI. This CDR3 has 14 residues. In DNA form, the CDR3 reads TGTGCCACCACGGGGGGCAGCTCTGGAAACACCATATATTTT. Its translation is CATTGGSSGNTIYF.

The chain combines TRBV27 with TRBJ1-4; 10 bases align to TRBD1. Trimming at V came to 5 bases and at J to 7 bases, leaving 4 bases not matched to a gene. This CDR3 is built from 14 residues. The V gene's germline CDR1 is MNHEY and CDR2 SMNVEV (reference sequence). The DNA for the CDR3 is TGTGCCAGCAGTGCCGGGACAGGGGTTGAAAAACTGTTTTTT. This sequence encodes CASSAGTGVEKLFF.

The rearrangement uses TRBV15 and TRBJ1-2; D perhaps matches TRBD1 (5 bases). Between the trimmed V and J ends, which lost 0 bases and 8 bases, there was a span of 16 bases. CDR1 LNHNV and CDR2 YYDKDF come from the germline V gene (reference sequence). This CDR3 comprises 15 residues. In nucleotides, the CDR3 is TGTGCCACCAGCAGAGATCCCACCAACAGGTCCGGCTACACCTTC. This codes for CATSRDPTNRSGYTF.

This clone was seen only a few times. This sequence joins TRBV28 and TRBJ1-5, with a possible D match to TRBD1 (6 bases). This CDR3 comprises 12 residues. The germline gives CDR1 MDHEN, CDR2 SYDVKM. Deletions cut 7 bases from V and 7 bases from J, with 11 bases between. The CDR3 reads CASKQGPQPQHF. The CDR3 bases are TGTGCCAGCAAACAGGGCCCGCAGCCCCAGCATTTT.

The chain is built from TRBV7-9 and TRBJ1-3; D is undetermined. The CDR3 length is 14 residues. Germline assignment: CDR1 SEHNR and CDR2 FQNEAQ (reference sequence). Trimming shortened V by 5 bases and J by 1 base, and 9 bases separated the two germline ends. The CDR3 DNA sequence: TGTGCCAGCAGCCCAAGCCGTTCTGGAAACACCATATATTTT. Encoded protein: CASSPSRSGNTIYF.

The gene calls are TRBV30 and TRBJ2-7; D might be TRBD1 (6 bases). The V end lost 1 base, the J end lost 4 bases, and 14 bases lay between the germline ends. CDR3 size: 14 residues. Germline assignment: CDR1 GTSNPN and CDR2 SVGIG (reference sequence). The CDR3 nucleotides are TGTGCCTGGAGTGATCCAGGGGTCAGGTACGAGCAGTACTTC. This sequence encodes CAWSDPGVRYEQYF.

The genes are TRBV19 and TRBJ1-1; D not resolved. The length of the CDR3 is 12 residues. Germline lookup yields CDR1 LNHDA and CDR2 SQIVND (reference sequence). Trimming stripped 10 bases from V and 1 base from J, with 10 bases between. The CDR3 bases are TGTGCCACCGCCCGGGGGAACACTGAAGCTTTCTTT. Translating gives CATARGNTEAFF. The full variable domain, in which reference TRBV19 and TRBJ1-1 provide the parts outside the CDR3, is DGGITQSPKYLFRKEGQNVTLSCEQNLNHDAMYWYRQDPGQGLRLIYYSQIVNDFQKGDIAEGYSVSREKKESFPLTVTSAQKNPTAFYLCATARGNTEAFFGQGTRLTVV.